This T cell receptor beta chain was identified in a study of blood T cell repertoires in COVID-19. In the study overall: Researchers got acute and convalescent COVID-19 samples from the United States, Italy and Spain. In each case, the material was cDNA or gDNA derived from T cells, B-cell-depleted T cells, or PBMCs.

With 8 bases removed from V and 8 bases from J, the gap between germline ends came to 15 bases. This CDR3 comprises 13 residues. Germline V gene data show CDR1 as MDHEN and CDR2 as SYDVKM. Authors' analysis steps: How many nucleated cells were present was estimated from reference gene primer amplification. Profiling relied on immunoSEQ multiplex PCR, and the TCRdb table lists in-frame clones only, not all of them. D and trimming come from the DNA, and the V and J calls and clone size come from that table. The sample records under 300,000 clones, about 83% being singletons. This chain joins TRBV28 and TRBJ1-4; D ambiguous. The material sequenced was peripheral blood. The clonotype comes from a human donor in a cohort sampled during active COVID-19. Here the CDR3 reads CASRNDGREKLFF. The CDR3 DNA reads as TGTGCCAGCCGTAATGACGGGAGGGAAAAACTGTTTTTT.